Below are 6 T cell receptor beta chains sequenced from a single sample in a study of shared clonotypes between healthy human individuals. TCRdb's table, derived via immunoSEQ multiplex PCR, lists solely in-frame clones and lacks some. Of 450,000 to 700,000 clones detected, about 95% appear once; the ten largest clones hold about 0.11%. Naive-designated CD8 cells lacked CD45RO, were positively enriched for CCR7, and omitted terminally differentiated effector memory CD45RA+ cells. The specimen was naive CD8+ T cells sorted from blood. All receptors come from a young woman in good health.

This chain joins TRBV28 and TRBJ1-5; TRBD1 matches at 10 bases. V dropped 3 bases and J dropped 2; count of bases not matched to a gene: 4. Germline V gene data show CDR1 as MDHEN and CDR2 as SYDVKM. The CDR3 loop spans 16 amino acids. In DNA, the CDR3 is TGTGCCAGCAGTTTTCCGACAGGGGGCGGCAATCAGCCCCAGCATTTT. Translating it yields CASSFPTGGGNQPQHF. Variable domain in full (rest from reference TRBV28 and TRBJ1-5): DVKVTQSSRYLVKRTGEKVFLECVQDMDHENMFWYRQDPGLGLRLIYFSYDVKMKEKGDIPEGYSVSREKKERFSLILESASTNQTSMYLCASSFPTGGGNQPQHFGDGTRLSIL.

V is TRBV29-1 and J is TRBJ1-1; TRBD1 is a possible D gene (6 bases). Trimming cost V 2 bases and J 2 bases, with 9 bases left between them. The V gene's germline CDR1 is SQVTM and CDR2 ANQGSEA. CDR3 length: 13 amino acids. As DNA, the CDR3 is TGCAGCGTTGAACAGGGGATAAACACTGAAGCTTTCTTT. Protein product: CSVEQGINTEAFF.

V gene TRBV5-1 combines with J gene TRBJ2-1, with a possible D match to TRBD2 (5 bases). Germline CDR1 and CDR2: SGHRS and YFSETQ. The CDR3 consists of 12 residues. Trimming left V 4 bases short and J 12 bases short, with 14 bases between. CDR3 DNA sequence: TGCGCCAGCAGCGGGAGAGAAGCAACGCAGTTCTTC. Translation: CASSGREATQFF.

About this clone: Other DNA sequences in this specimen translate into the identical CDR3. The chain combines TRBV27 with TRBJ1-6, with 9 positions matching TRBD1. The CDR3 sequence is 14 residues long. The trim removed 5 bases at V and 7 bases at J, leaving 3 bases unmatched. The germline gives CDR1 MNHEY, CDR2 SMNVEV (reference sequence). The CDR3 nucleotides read TGTGCCAGCAGTCCAGGGACAGGGAATTCACCCCTCCACTTT. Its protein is CASSPGTGNSPLHF.

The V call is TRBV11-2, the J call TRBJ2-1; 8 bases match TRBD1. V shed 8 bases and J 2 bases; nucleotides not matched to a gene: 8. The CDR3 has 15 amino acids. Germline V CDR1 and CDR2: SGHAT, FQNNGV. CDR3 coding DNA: TGTGCCAGCGGCTACAGGGGGGACGCCTACAATGAGCAGTTCTTC. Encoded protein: CASGYRGDAYNEQFF.

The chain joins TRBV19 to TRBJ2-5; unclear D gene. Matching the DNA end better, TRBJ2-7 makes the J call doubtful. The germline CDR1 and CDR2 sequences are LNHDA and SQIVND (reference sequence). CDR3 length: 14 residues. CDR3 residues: CASSIAEADYEQYF. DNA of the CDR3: TGTGCCAGTAGTATAGCCGAGGCCGACTACGAGCAGTACTTC.